A selection of T cell receptor beta chains follows, all from one sample in a study of CD8 T cells in Susac syndrome. In TCRdb, the immunoSEQ multiplex PCR reads were re-called with MiXCR into one record per CDR3 protein. The sample consists of approximately 160,000 distinct CDR3 sequences, approximately 93% of them appearing once. The sequenced material came from CD4+ T cells from PBMCs. Receptors were obtained from a human donor with multiple sclerosis. Each CDR3 is given with its conserved first and last residue. D genes are given only for firm matches. Part of the rows lack a size; the others show once, few, many or a class for expanded clones.

TRBV7-3	.	.	TRBJ2-3	TGTGCCAGCAGCCCCCAAGCTATGGATACGCAGTATTTT	CASSPQAMDTQYF
TRBV7-8	few	.	TRBJ2-7	TGTGCCAGCAGCTTAGCCCCCCTTGCCCTTGGAGACGAGCAGTACTTC	CASSLAPLALGDEQYF
TRBV2	.	.	TRBJ2-2	TGTGCCAGCAGGGGGGACTTCGGGGAGCTGTTTTTT	CASRGDFGELFF
TRBV2	.	.	TRBJ1-2	TGTGCCAGCAGCGAAAACCTATATGGCTACACCTTC	CASSENLYGYTF
TRBV30	.	.	TRBJ2-7	TGTGCCTGGAGTGTAACGTGGGAGAGCTCCTACGAGCAGTACTTC	CAWSVTWESSYEQYF
TRBV20-1	.	.	TRBJ2-1	TGCAGTGCTAGTGGCGGGAACTCCTACAATGAGCAGTTCTTC	CSASGGNSYNEQFF
TRBV4-1	.	.	TRBJ1-2	TGCGCCAGCAGCCAAGATGACCGAAAAAGAGGTGGCTACACCTTC	CASSQDDRKRGGYTF
TRBV7-3	.	.	TRBJ2-7	TGTGCCAGCAGCTACGGACCCTCCTACGAGCAGTACTTC	CASSYGPSYEQYF
TRBV7-8	.	.	TRBJ1-6	TGTGCCAGCAGCTTAGACAGAAGCTCCTATAATTCACCCCTCCACTTT	CASSLDRSSYNSPLHF
TRBV9	.	.	TRBJ1-4	TGTGCCAGCAGCGTAGGATCCCTAAATGAAAAACTGTTTTTT	CASSVGSLNEKLFF
TRBV4-1	.	TRBD2	TRBJ2-7	TGCGCCAGCAGCCAGGGAACTAGCGGGAGTACTTCCAACGAGCAGTACTTC	CASSQGTSGSTSNEQYF
TRBV5-1	.	TRBD1	TRBJ2-7	TGCGCCAGCAGCTCCCGGGACAGCCCTGCCTACGAGCAGTACTTC	CASSSRDSPAYEQYF
TRBV19	once	TRBD1	TRBJ1-5	TGTGCCAGTAGTATAGAAGGGACAGGCAATCAGCCCCAGCATTTT	CASSIEGTGNQPQHF
TRBV5-1	.	.	TRBJ2-2	TGCGCCAGCAGCTTTTCTCAGATGAACACCGGGGAGCTGTTTTTT	CASSFSQMNTGELFF
TRBV28	.	.	TRBJ2-2	TGTGCCAGCAGCATTAACACCGGGGAGCTGTTTTTT	CASSINTGELFF
TRBV4-3	.	.	TRBJ2-5	TGCGCCAGCAGCCAAGGCCCCCAGAGGGGGGAGACCCAGTACTTC	CASSQGPQRGETQYF
TRBV27	.	.	TRBJ2-7	TGTGCCAGCAGTTTAGACTCTAAATACGAGCAGTACTTC	CASSLDSKYEQYF
TRBV30	.	.	TRBJ2-2	TGTGCCTTCGACCTCGGCGTGGCGAACACCGGGGAGCTGTTTTTT	CAFDLGVANTGELFF
TRBV5-1	.	.	TRBJ2-2	TGCGCCAGCAGCTTGTTGCGGGGGCAGGAGAGCGGGGAGCTGTTTTTT	CASSLLRGQESGELFF
TRBV7-2	.	.	TRBJ2-1	TGTGCCAGCAGTCAGGACTCTTTATACAATGAGCAGTTCTTC	CASSQDSLYNEQFF
TRBV5-6	.	TRBD2	TRBJ2-5	TGTGCCAGCAGCTCGGAGCGGGGCTACGCACGGTACCGGACCCAGTACTTC	CASSSERGYARYRTQYF
TRBV7-9	.	TRBD1	TRBJ1-5	TGTGCCAGCAGCCGGACAGGGGCCCCCAATCAGCCCCAGCATTTT	CASSRTGAPNQPQHF
TRBV27	.	.	TRBJ2-7	TGTGCCAGCAGTCTATGGGGACGCGGCTACGAGCAGTACTTC	CASSLWGRGYEQYF
TRBV5-1	.	TRBD2	TRBJ2-5	TGCGCCAGCAGCTTGAAGACTAGCGGGCAGGAGACCCAGTACTTC	CASSLKTSGQETQYF
TRBV28	.	.	TRBJ1-1	TGTGCCAGCAACGTTGCGGGGAACACTGAAGCTTTCTTT	CASNVAGNTEAFF
TRBV4-2	.	TRBD2	TRBJ2-3	TGTGCCAGCAGCCGGGCTATTGCGGGAGGCTCAGATACGCAGTATTTT	CASSRAIAGGSDTQYF
TRBV6-5	.	.	TRBJ1-1	TGTGCCAGCAGAGCGGCGATGGAAGCTTTCTTT	CASRAAMEAFF
TRBV20-1	.	.	TRBJ1-5	TGCAGTGCTAGGCCCCAGTTAGGCGATAATAGCAATCAGCCCCAGCATTTT	CSARPQLGDNSNQPQHF
TRBV2	.	.	TRBJ1-5	TGTGCCAGCAGTGGGGGACCGGGCAATCAGCCCCAGCATTTT	CASSGGPGNQPQHF
TRBV19	.	.	TRBJ2-2	TGTGCCAGTCAGGTCAGGAACACCGGGGAGCTGTTTTTT	CASQVRNTGELFF
TRBV29-1	.	.	TRBJ1-1	TGCAGCGTTGGAATTCAGTGGGGAGCTGAAGCTTTCTTT	CSVGIQWGAEAFF
TRBV20-1	few	.	TRBJ1-6	TGCAGTGCTAGAGGAATAGGGATTACACCCCTCCATTTT	CSARGIGITPLHF
TRBV28	.	.	TRBJ2-4	TGTGCCAGCAGCCCGGTCAGGGGTGGACCCAAAAACATTCAGTACTTC	CASSPVRGGPKNIQYF